These T cell receptor beta chains were read from a single sample in a study of CD8+ T cells in alopecia areata. The assay was immunoSEQ multiplex PCR, and TCRdb's table has in-frame clones only and misses some. In the table there are around 140,000 clones, around 51% of which are singletons. Sequences were derived from CD4+ T cells sorted from blood, sampled at week 0. The receptors were gathered from a human donor with alopecia areata. Each CDR3 is given with its conserved first and last residue. D genes are given only for firm matches. The listing skips clone size in some rows; elsewhere it reads once, few, many or a size class.

clone_size | j_call | v_call | d_call | cdr3_nt | cdr3_aa
few | TRBJ2-5 | TRBV5-5 | TRBD1 | TGTGCCAGCAGCCACACCGGGACAGCGAAAGAGACCCAGTACTTC | CASSHTGTAKETQYF
. | TRBJ2-5 | TRBV29-1 | . | TGCAGCGTTGTCGTACGAGGGGGGGAGACCCAGTACTTC | CSVVVRGGETQYF
. | TRBJ1-2 | TRBV29-1 | TRBD1 | TGCAGCGGCCAACAGGGGGATGGCTACACCTTC | CSGQQGDGYTF
. | TRBJ1-1 | TRBV30 | . | TGTGCCGTGGGACCCGAATACACTGAAGCTTTCTTT | CAVGPEYTEAFF
. | TRBJ2-3 | TRBV4-1 | . | TGCGCCAGCAGCCAACCCCAGTATTCGGATACGCAGTATTTT | CASSQPQYSDTQYF
. | TRBJ2-3 | TRBV15 | . | TGTGCCACCAGCAGAGCAGATACGCAGTATTTT | CATSRADTQYF
. | TRBJ2-3 | TRBV30 | . | TGTGCCTGGGACACCATTCGAGGGCAGTATTTT | CAWDTIRGQYF
. | TRBJ1-1 | TRBV29-1 | . | TGCAGCGTTGGAGGACTTCGAGGGACTGAAGCTTTCTTT | CSVGGLRGTEAFF
few | TRBJ1-1 | TRBV5-1 | . | TGCGCCAGCAGCTTAGCATTCAACACTGAAGCTTTCTTT | CASSLAFNTEAFF
. | TRBJ2-6 | TRBV15 | . | TGTGCCACCAGCAGAGCGAAGGTTGGGGCCAACGTCCTGACTTTC | CATSRAKVGANVLTF
medium-sized | TRBJ1-5 | TRBV28 | . | TGTGCCAGCGGATCAACCGGGGCGCCCCCTCAGCCCCAGCATTTT | CASGSTGAPPQPQHF
few | TRBJ2-2 | TRBV5-1 | . | TGCGCCAGCAGAAGGGTACAGTATCTCGGGGAGCTGTTTTTT | CASRRVQYLGELFF
. | TRBJ2-3 | TRBV2 | TRBD2 | TGTGCCAGCGGGCGGGAGAGCACAGATACGCAGTATTTT | CASGRESTDTQYF
few | TRBJ2-1 | TRBV2 | . | TGTGCCAGCAGACCGGGCCCCTCCAATGAGCAGTTCTTC | CASRPGPSNEQFF
. | TRBJ1-3 | TRBV9 | . | TGTGCCAGCAGCGCCGAATGGCGGCGTGCCACCATATATTTT | CASSAEWRRATIYF
. | TRBJ2-7 | TRBV7-2 | . | TGTGCCAGCAGTCGAGGGCTGGGCTACTCCTACGAGCAGTACTTC | CASSRGLGYSYEQYF
. | TRBJ2-1 | TRBV14 | TRBD1 | TGTGCCAGCAGCCAACTGACAGGGGGCGTCAAGTTCTTC | CASSQLTGGVKFF
. | TRBJ2-7 | TRBV6-4 | . | TGTGCCAGCAGCGACGTTGGGGCAGGGAAGTGTTACGAGCAGTACTTC | CASSDVGAGKCYEQYF
. | TRBJ1-3 | TRBV30 | . | TGTGCCTGGGGCAGGGGCATCTTCTCTGGAAACACCATATATTTT | CAWGRGIFSGNTIYF
. | TRBJ1-6 | TRBV11-2 | TRBD1 | TGTGCCAGCAGCAGGAGGGGGCAGGTCAGAAATTCACCCCTCCACTTT | CASSRRGQVRNSPLHF
. | TRBJ2-5 | TRBV29-1 | . | TGCAGCGCCACGACCACGAGGGGGACCCAGTACTTC | CSATTTRGTQYF
. | TRBJ2-5 | TRBV6-6 | . | TGTGCCAGCAGTTACTACGACGGGCAAGAGACCCAGTACTTC | CASSYYDGQETQYF
few | TRBJ2-3 | TRBV2 | TRBD2 | TGTGCCAGCAGAGCAGGACTAGCGGGAGGGGATGATACGCAGTATTTT | CASRAGLAGGDDTQYF
. | TRBJ2-5 | TRBV2 | TRBD2 | TGTGCCAGCAGTGGCGGGAGTGAAAAAGAGACCCAGTACTTC | CASSGGSEKETQYF
few | TRBJ2-1 | TRBV5-1 | TRBD2 | TGCGCCAGCAGCCCGGGGGGCCTAGCGGGAGAGGGTGAGCAGTTCTTC | CASSPGGLAGEGEQFF